This TCR beta chain appears in the sequencing data of a study of shared clonotypes between healthy human individuals. Produced via immunoSEQ multiplex PCR; TCRdb's table is partial and in-frame only. The profile shows 2 million to 2.5 million clones, approximately 96% of them singletons. Donors were healthy HIV-negative adults without recent acute infections or vaccinations. Germline V gene data show CDR1 as GTSNPN and CDR2 as SVGIG (reference sequence). V trimming: 2 bases; J trimming: 5 bases; junction bases outside the gene matches: 7. The length of the CDR3 is 15 residues. The sample was naive CD4+ T cells sorted from blood. The subset denotes: CD45RA+ positively selected. The TCR was taken from a man between 18 and 35 years old in good health. This chain uses TRBV30 with TRBJ1-4; 8 bases are a match to TRBD1. The CDR3 spells CAWSYGDRRNEKLFF. CDR3 nucleotide sequence: TGTGCCTGGAGTTATGGGGACAGGCGCAATGAAAAACTGTTTTTT.